This record covers a single T cell receptor (beta chain). These data originate in a study of blood T cell repertoires in COVID-19. Libraries were prepared by immunoSEQ multiplex PCR; TCRdb keeps only in-frame clonotypes and omits some of them. This sample has 140,000 or so clones; more than 60% occur once, and the top ten carry less than 2%. The TCR was taken from a woman aged 55-75 years with acute or convalescent COVID-19. Sequenced: peripheral blood.

The CDR3 spells CASSDGAFSGNTIYF. CDR3 nucleotide sequence: TGCGCCAGCAGTGACGGTGCCTTCTCTGGAAACACCATATATTTT. The V and J genes are TRBV10-1 and TRBJ1-3, with D uncertain. With 3 bases removed from V and 0 bases from J, the gap between germline ends came to 9 bases. From germline, CDR1 is WNHNN and CDR2 SYGVQD (reference sequence). CDR3 length equals 15 residues.